This T cell receptor beta chain was captured in a study of tumor-infiltrating lymphocytes in primary liver carcinoma. With a constant-region primer, TCR beta cDNA was made from 500 ng of total RNA. ARM-PCR was slightly modified, and three nested multiplex PCR rounds with it gave rise to the TCR beta libraries. The first two PCR rounds, around 10 cycles each, used TRBV1-TRBV30 forward primers and a C-beta reverse primer. TCRdb processed the multiplex PCR reads anew with MiXCR; each CDR3 protein has one entry. The table has around 210,000 distinct CDR3 sequences, about 65% seen once. They got blood RNA out of unsorted whole blood and also pulled out germline DNA. Ten or more counts support this clonotype. CDR3 size: 14 residues. Per germline, CDR1 SGHAT and CDR2 FQNNGV. The junction had 1 base not matched to a gene; V was cut back by 3 bases and J by 4 bases.

This sequence was found in a woman aged 55-75 years with primary liver carcinoma and hepatitis B virus infection. The chain carries TRBV11-2 and TRBJ1-1; 11 positions match TRBD1. Sequences were obtained from peripheral blood. The chain's CDR3 is CASSFGTGGTEAFF. Here the CDR3 DNA reads TGTGCCAGCAGCTTTGGGACAGGGGGCACTGAAGCTTTCTTT.